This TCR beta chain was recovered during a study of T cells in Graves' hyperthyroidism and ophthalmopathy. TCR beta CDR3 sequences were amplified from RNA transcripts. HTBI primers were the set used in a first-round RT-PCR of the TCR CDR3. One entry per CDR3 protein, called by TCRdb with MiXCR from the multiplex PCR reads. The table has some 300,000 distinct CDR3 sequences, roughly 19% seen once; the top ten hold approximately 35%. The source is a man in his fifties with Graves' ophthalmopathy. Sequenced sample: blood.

CDR3 bases: TGTGCCAGCAGTGATGAAGGGTATGGGGGGGATCAGCCCCAGCATTTT. Its protein product is CASSDEGYGGDQPQHF. J is TRBJ1-5 and V is TRBV2, with a tentative D call TRBD1 (5 bases). The germline gives CDR1 SNHLY, CDR2 FYNNEI. Between the trimmed V and J ends, which lost 3 bases and 5 bases, there was a span of 17 bases. CDR3 length: 16 amino acids.